The clone carrying this T cell receptor (beta chain) was seen repeatedly, ten times or more. The antigen remains undetermined. V lost 3 bases to trimming and J lost 9 bases; unmatched junction nucleotides: 7. CDR1 and CDR2 (germline): SQVTM, ANQGSEA. The CDR3 is 13 residues long. These data are taken from a study of human T cells and chemical hapten exposure. Study-level background: DPC at 2% was the sensitizing agent, placed on roughly 2 cm by roughly 2 cm of upper inner arm skin. Study outcomes and limitations: After DPC sensitization, TCRs above 1 in 1000 frequency showed no change.

Specified time point: patch test 3, about 24 weeks after DPC sensitization. Noted treatment: therapeutic diphenylcyclopropenone sensitization with weekly scalp DPC. The authors extracted total RNA from unfractionated whole blood. TCRdb re-derived calls from the RACE reads in MiXCR, one entry per CDR3 protein. Of tens of thousands of distinct CDR3 sequences in the sample, 10% to 15% were seen once. This sequence joins TRBV29-1 and TRBJ2-1, with 8 bases fitting TRBD2. Material: whole blood, obtained in connection with sensitization to the hapten diphenylcyclopropenone (DPC). The receptor comes from a woman aged 45-59 years with alopecia areata. Some clones in this sample may be carry-over from other donors' samples. The CDR3 sequence is CSVERAGVGEQFF. CDR3 DNA: TGCAGCGTTGAGAGAGCGGGAGTCGGTGAGCAGTTCTTC.